This TCR beta chain comes out of a study of T cells in Graves' hyperthyroidism and ophthalmopathy. The CDR3 sequence is 13 residues long. From germline, CDR1 is SGHTA and CDR2 FQGNSA. RNA transcripts gave rise to amplified TCR beta CDR3 regions. Initially, a first-round RT-PCR of the TCR CDR3 employed the HTBI primer set. Using its own MiXCR run on the multiplex PCR reads, TCRdb lists one record per CDR3 protein. This repertoire shows roughly 570,000 distinct CDR3 sequences, around 16% found once; its top ten account for about 7%. Concerning this clonotype: Its antigen is unknown. Relative to the germline gene, one junction end is altered; a read error may explain this.

Study-wide points: In simple terms, a model built on 13 V-J features told ophthalmopathy apart from stable hyperthyroidism.

This sequence was found in a woman aged 25-40 years with Graves' hyperthyroidism. The chain uses TRBV7-2 and TRBJ1-5; D not certain. Material: blood. The CDR3 bases are TGTGCCAGCAGCCAAGATCTGAATCAGTCCCAGCATTTT. As protein: CASSQDLNQSQHF.